This T cell receptor (beta chain) was sequenced during a study of CD8+ T cells in alopecia areata (dated by TCRdb to 2017 to 2018). Background on the whole study: In both human patients and the C3H/HeJ mouse model, the study applied high-throughput TCRbeta sequencing to look at T cell clonal expansion in alopecia areata. Scalp tissue and sorted CD4+ and CD8+ peripheral blood T cells from patchy and totalis/universalis alopecia areata patients and from healthy controls were covered by human TCRbeta sequencing. Clonality in the scalp was compared among normal scalp (n=4), patchy alopecia areata scalp (n=8), and alopecia totalis/universalis scalp (n=8). RNA was extracted with the PAXgene miRNA kit for fixed scalp, the miRNeasy kit for PBMCs, and the RNeasy kit for mouse skin. TCRbeta CDR3 regions were amplified by immunoSEQ multiplex PCR with 35 Vbeta forward and 13 Jbeta reverse primers. Here is what the overall study found, with its caveats: Compared with normal scalp, lesional scalp had higher clonality and more expanded CD8+ clones, particularly in alopecia totalis/universalis, a pattern that suggests antigenic drive. Unlike mouse skin, which is dominated by gammadelta T cells, normal human skin has resident alphabeta T cells that are also sequenced, and this complicates analysis of the scalp TCR repertoire. Shared TCR sequences between patients were less evident than in mice, which may be partly attributable to HLA diversity in the patient population.

The library was generated by the immunoSEQ multiplex PCR assay. RNA was extracted from all samples and reverse transcribed into cDNA as template for TCR sequencing. First-strand cDNA was synthesized using SuperScript III with a 2:1 mix of oligo-dT and random hexamers. A synthetic immune receptor repertoire was used to gauge amplification bias, and whatever bias remained was removed computationally. Regarding the original processing steps: After raw reads were preprocessed to remove errors, the CDR3 was defined following IMGT conventions as running from the conserved cysteine to phenylalanine. To get clonality, Shannon entropy was normalized by log2 of the number of productive unique TCRs and the result was subtracted from 1. CD4 or CD8 identity of scalp clones was inferred by cross-referencing scalp TCRbeta sequences with sorted blood CD4 and CD8 repertoires. TCRdb provides this immuneACCESS table in a form limited to in-frame rearrangements. Some clones are lacking; in checked studies, under half of them reflect an unresolved V gene, and why the rest are absent is not known. That table furnishes V, J and clone size, whereas the DNA furnished D and trimming. The sample has approximately 150,000 clones on record, around two thirds of them singletons. The ten largest clones add up to 36% of the sample.

For CDR1 and CDR2, the germline V gene (reference sequence) lists LNHNV and YYDKDF. V is cut back by 1 base and J by 8 bases, with 5 bases in the junction unmatched. Its CDR3 holds 15 amino acids, cysteine through phenylalanine. Only CDR3 DNA is held: 45 bases, read in frame from base 1. PBMCs were isolated by density centrifugation and stained for CD3, CD4 and CD8, after which CD4+ and CD8+ T cells were sorted on a FACSAria. Unaffected controls provided scalp biopsies and blood samples. Note on this clone: Its antigen remains unidentified. Qualities for individual bases were not recorded, and no much larger clone is one base off.

Material: CD8+ T cells sorted from blood. This receptor was obtained from a human donor in good health. The rearranged segments are TRBV15 and TRBJ2-1; TRBD2 matches 10 bases in the middle. The nucleotides are TGTGCCACCAGCAGAGTGTCTAGCGGGAGCCATGAGCAGTTCTTC. It translates to CATSRVSSGSHEQFF.